This T cell receptor (beta chain) was documented in a study of blood T cell repertoires in COVID-19. Libraries were prepared by immunoSEQ multiplex PCR; TCRdb keeps only in-frame clonotypes and omits some of them. This table has roughly 250,000 clones, just over 90% appearing once. In assigning cohorts, the study relied on participant-reported clinical history. The sequence was obtained from a woman aged 18-35 years who had recovered from COVID-19. Material: PBMCs or T cells enriched from blood (not recorded which).

This CDR3 is CASSLVRGLGTEAFF. The CDR3 DNA sequence: TGTGCCAGCAGTTTGGTCAGGGGGCTGGGCACTGAAGCTTTCTTT. The gene calls are TRBV28 and TRBJ1-1, with 8 bases identical to TRBD1. The V gene's germline CDR1 is MDHEN and CDR2 SYDVKM. Trimming removed 3 bases from V and 4 bases from J; junction bases left unmatched: 7. This CDR3 has 15 residues.